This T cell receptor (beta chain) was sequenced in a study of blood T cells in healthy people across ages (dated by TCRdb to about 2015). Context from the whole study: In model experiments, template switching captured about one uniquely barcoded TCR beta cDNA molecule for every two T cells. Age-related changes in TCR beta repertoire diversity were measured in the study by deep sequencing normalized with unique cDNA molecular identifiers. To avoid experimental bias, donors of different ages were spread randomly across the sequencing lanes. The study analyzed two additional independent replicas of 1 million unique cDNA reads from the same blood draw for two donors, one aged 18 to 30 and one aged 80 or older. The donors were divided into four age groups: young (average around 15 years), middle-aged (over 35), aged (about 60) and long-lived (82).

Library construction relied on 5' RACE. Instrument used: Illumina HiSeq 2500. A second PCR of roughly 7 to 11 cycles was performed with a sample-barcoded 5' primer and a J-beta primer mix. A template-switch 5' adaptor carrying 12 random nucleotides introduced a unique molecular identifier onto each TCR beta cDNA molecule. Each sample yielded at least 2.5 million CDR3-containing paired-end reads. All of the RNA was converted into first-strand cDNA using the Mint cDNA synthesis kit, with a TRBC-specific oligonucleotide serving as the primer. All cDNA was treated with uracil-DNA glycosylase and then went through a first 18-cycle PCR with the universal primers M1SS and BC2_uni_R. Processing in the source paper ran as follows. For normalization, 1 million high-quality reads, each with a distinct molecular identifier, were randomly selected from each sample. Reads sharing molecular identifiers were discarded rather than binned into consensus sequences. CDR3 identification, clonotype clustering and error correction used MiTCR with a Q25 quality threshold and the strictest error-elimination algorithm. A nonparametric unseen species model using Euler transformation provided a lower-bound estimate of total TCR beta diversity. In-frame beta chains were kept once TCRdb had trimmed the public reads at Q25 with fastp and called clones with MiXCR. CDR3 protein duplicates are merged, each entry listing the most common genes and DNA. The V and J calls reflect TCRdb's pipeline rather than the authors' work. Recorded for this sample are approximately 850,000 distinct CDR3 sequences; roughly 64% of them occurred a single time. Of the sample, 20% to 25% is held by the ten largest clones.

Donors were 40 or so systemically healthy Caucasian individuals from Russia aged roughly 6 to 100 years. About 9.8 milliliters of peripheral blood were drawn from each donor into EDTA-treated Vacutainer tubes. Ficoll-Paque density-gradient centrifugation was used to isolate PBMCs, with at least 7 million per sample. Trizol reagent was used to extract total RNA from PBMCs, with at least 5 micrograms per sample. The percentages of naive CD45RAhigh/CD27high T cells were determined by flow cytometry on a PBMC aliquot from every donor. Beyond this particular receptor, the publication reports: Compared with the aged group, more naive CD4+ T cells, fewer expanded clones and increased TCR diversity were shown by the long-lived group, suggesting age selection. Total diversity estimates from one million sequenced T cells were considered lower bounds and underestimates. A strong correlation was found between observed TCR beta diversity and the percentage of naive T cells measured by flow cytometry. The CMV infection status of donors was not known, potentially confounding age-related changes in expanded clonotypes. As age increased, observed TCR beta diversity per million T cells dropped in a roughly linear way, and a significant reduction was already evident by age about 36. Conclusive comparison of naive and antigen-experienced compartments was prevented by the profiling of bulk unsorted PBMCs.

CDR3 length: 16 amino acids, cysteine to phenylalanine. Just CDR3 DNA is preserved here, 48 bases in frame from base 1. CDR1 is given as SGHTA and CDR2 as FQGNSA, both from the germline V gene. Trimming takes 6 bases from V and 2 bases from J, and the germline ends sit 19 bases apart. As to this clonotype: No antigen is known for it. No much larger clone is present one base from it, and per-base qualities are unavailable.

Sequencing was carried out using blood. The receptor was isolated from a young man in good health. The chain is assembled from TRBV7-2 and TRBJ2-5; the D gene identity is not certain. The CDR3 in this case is CASSVNVGIPQETQYF. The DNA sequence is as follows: TGTGCCAGCAGTGTGAACGTAGGGATTCCGCAAGAGACCCAGTACTTC.